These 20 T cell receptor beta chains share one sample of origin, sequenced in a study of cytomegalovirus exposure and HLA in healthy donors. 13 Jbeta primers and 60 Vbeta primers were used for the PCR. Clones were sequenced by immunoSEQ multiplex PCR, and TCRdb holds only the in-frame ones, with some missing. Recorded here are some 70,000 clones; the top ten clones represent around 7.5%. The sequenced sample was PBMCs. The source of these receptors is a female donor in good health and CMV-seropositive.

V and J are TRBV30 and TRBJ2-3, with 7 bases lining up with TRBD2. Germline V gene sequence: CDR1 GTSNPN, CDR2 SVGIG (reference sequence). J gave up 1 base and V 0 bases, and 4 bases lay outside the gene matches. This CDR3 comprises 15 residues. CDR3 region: CAWSVGGIGTDTQYF. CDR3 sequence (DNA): TGTGCCTGGAGTGTGGGGGGGATAGGCACAGATACGCAGTATTTT.

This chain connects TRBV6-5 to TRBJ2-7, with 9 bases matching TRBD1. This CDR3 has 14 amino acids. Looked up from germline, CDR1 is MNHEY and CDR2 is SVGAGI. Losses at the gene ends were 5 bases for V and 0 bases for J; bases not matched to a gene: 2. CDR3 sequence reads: CASSRTGVSYEQYF. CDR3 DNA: TGTGCCAGCAGTAGGACAGGGGTCTCCTACGAGCAGTACTTC.

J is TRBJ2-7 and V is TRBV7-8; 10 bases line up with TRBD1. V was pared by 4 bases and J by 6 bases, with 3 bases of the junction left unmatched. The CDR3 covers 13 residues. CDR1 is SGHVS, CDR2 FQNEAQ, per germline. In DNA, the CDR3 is TGTGCCAGCAGCTACGGGACAGGGGTCGAGCAGTACTTC. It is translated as CASSYGTGVEQYF.

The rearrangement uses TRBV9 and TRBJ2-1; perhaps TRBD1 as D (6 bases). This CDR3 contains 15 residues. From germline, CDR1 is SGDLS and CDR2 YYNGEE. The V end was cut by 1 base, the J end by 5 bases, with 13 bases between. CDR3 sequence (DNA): TGTGCCAGCAGCGTAACGCACAGGGAAGACAATGAGCAGTTCTTC. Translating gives CASSVTHREDNEQFF.

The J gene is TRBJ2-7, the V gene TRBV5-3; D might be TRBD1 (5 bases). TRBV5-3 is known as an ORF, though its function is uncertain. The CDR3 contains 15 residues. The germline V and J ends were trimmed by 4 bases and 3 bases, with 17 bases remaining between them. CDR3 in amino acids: CARSHRPHPVYEQYF. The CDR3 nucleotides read TGTGCCAGAAGCCACAGGCCCCATCCCGTCTACGAGCAGTACTTC.

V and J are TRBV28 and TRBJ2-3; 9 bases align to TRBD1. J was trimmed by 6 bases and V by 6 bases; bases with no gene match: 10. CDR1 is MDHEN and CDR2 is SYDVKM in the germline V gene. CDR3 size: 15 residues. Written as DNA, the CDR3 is TGTGCCAGCAGGCCGGGACAGGGCCCCTCCGATACGCAGTATTTT. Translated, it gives CASRPGQGPSDTQYF.

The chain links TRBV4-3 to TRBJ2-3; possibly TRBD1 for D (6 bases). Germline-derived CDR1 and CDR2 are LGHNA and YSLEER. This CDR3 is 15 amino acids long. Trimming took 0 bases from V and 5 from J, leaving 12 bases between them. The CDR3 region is CASSQERNREDTQYF. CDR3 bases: TGCGCCAGCAGCCAAGAAAGGAACAGGGAAGATACGCAGTATTTT.

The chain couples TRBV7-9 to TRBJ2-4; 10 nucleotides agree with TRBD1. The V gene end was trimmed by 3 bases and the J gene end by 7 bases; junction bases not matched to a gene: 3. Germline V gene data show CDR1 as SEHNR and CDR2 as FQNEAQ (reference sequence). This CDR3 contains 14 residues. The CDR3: CASSFGTGDNIQYF. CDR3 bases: TGTGCCAGCAGCTTTGGGACAGGGGACAACATTCAGTACTTC.

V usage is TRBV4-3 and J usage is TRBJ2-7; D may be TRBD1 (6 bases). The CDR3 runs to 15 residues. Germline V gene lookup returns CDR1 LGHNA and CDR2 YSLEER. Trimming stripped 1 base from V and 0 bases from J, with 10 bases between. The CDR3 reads CASSQAGVGSYEQYF. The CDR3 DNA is TGCGCCAGCAGCCAAGCAGGGGTCGGCTCCTACGAGCAGTACTTC.

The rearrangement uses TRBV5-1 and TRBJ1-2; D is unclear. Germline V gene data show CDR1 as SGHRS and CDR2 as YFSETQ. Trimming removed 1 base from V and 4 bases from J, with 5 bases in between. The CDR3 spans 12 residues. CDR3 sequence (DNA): TGCGCCAGCAGCTTGTCCAGCTATGGCTACACCTTC. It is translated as CASSLSSYGYTF.

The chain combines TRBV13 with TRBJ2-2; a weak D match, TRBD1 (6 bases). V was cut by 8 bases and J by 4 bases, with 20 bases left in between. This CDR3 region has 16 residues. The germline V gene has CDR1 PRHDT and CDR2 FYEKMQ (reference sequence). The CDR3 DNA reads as TGTGCCAGCTCTCCGGGACCCGAGGACAGCACCGGGGAGCTGTTTTTT. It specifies CASSPGPEDSTGELFF.

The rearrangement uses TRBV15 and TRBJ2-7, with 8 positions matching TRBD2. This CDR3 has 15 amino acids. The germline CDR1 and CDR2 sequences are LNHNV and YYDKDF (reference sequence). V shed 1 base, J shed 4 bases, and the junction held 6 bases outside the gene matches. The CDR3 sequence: CATSRGVGLAYEQYF. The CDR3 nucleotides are TGTGCCACCAGCAGAGGTGTAGGACTAGCTTACGAGCAGTACTTC.

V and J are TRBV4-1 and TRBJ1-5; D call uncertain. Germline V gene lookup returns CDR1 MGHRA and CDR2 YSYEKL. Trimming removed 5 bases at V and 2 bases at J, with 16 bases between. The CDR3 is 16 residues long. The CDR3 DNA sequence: TGCGCCAGCAGCGTCCGTCATAACTTAGGCAATCAGCCCCAGCATTTT. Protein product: CASSVRHNLGNQPQHF.

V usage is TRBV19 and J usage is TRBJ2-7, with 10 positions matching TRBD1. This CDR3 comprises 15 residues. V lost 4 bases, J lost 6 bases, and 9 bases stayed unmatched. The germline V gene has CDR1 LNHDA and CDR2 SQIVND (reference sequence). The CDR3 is CASSTLPGQGTEQYF. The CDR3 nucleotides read TGTGCCAGTAGTACCCTACCGGGACAGGGGACCGAGCAGTACTTC.

The CDR3: CASSPGANEQFF. The CDR3 nucleotides are TGTGCCAGCTCACCAGGGGCGAATGAGCAGTTCTTC. The genes are TRBV18 and TRBJ2-1; possible D gene TRBD1, 5 bases. CDR1 and CDR2 from the germline V gene are KGHSH and LQKENI. The CDR3 loop spans 12 amino acids. The ends were cut back, 2 bases at V and 7 bases at J, with 6 bases in the middle.

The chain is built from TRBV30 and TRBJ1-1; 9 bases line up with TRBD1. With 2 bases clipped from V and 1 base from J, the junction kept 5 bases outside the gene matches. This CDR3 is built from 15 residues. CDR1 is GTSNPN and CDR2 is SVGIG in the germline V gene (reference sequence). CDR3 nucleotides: TGTGCCTGGAGTAAAGGGACAGGGCGGAACACTGAAGCTTTCTTT. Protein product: CAWSKGTGRNTEAFF. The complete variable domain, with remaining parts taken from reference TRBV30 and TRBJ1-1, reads SQTIHQWPATLVQPVGSPLSLECTVEGTSNPNLYWYRQAAGRGLQLLFYSVGIGQISSEVPQNLSASRPQDRQFILSSKKLLLSDSGFYLCAWSKGTGRNTEAFFGQGTRLTVV.

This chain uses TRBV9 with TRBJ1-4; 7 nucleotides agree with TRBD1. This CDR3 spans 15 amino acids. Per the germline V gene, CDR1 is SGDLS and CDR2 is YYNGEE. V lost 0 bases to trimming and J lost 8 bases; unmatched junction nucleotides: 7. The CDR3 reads CASSVEGQGVEKLFF. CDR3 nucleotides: TGTGCCAGCAGCGTAGAGGGCCAGGGGGTCGAAAAACTGTTTTTT.

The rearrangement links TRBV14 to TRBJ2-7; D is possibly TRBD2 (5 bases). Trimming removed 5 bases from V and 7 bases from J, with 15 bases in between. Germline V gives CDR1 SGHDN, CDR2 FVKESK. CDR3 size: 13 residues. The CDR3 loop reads CASSKGLGREQYF. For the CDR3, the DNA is TGTGCCAGCAGCAAAGGACTGGGTAGAGAGCAGTACTTC. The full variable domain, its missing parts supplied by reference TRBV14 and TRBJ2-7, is EAGVTQFPSHSVIEKGQTVTLRCDPISGHDNLYWYRRVMGKEIKFLLHFVKESKQDESGMPNNRFLAERTGGTYSTLKVQPAELEDSGVYFCASSKGLGREQYFGPGTRLTVT.

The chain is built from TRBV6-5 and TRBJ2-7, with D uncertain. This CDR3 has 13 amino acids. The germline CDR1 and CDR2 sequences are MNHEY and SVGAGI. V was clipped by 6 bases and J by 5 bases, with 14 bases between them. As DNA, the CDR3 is TGTGCCAGCAGCGACGGGTTTGGCCACGAGCAGTACTTC. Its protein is CASSDGFGHEQYF.

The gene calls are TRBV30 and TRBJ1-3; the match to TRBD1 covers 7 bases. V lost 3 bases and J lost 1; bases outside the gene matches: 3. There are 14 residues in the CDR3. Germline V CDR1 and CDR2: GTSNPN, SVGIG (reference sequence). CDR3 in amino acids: CAWRQQGSGNTIYF. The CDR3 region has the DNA TGTGCCTGGAGACAACAGGGGTCTGGAAACACCATATATTTT.